This T cell receptor beta chain was captured in a study of T-cell memory formation after mild COVID-19. After 5'RACE with constant-segment primers, TCR alpha and TCR beta cDNA libraries carrying sample barcodes and UMIs were obtained. TCRdb reprocessed the 5' RACE reads with MiXCR, giving one entry per CDR3 protein. The sample has roughly 410,000 distinct CDR3 sequences; approximately 25% are singletons. Regarding this clonotype: Its antigen remains unknown.

Study-wide results and limits: The study detected some responding clones in pre-infection memory, suggesting cross-reactive memory joined.

The sequenced sample consisted of PBMCs or a T cell subset sorted from them (not recorded which). This TCR was sampled from an adult woman who had mild COVID-19 (a few samples of this study predate the infection). Cell type and time point are not known.

The CDR3 sequence is CASSPPGQGTEKLFF. CDR3 in DNA: TGTGCCAGCTCACCTCCGGGACAGGGGACCGAAAAACTGTTTTTT. This sequence joins TRBV18 and TRBJ1-4; the match to TRBD1 covers 10 bases. Trimming at V came to 3 bases and at J to 8 bases, leaving 6 bases not matched to a gene. Germline CDR1 KGHSH, CDR2 LQKENI. The CDR3 contains 15 residues.